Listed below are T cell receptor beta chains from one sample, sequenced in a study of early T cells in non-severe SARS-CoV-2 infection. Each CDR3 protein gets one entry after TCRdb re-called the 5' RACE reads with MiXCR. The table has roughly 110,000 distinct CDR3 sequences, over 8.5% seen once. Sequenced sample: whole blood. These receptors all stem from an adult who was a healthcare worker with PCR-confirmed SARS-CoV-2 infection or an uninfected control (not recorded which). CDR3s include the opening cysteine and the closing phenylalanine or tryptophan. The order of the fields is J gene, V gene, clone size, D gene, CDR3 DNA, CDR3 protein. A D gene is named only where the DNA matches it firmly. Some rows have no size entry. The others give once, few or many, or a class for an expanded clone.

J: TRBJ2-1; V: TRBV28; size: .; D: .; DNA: TGTGCCATAGGACTGGCCCACAATGAGCAGTTCTTC; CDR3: CAIGLAHNEQFF
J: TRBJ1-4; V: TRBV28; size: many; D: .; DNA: TGTGCCAGCAGTTTTTACCGGTCAACTAATGAAAAACTGTTTTTT; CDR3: CASSFYRSTNEKLFF
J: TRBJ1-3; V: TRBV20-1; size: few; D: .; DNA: TGCAGTGCTAGAGACCATGCGGGCAGCTCTGGAAACACCATATATTTT; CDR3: CSARDHAGSSGNTIYF
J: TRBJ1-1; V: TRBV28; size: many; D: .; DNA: TGTGCCAGCAAGGGTGGCAGCAAAAACACTGAAGCTTTCTTT; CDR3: CASKGGSKNTEAFF
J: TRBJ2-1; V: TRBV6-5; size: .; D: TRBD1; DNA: TGTGCCAGCAGTAACGGACAGGGCCAGTTCTTC; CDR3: CASSNGQGQFF
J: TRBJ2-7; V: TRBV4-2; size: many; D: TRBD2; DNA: TGTGCCAGCAGCCAAGATTTCCCGGGAGGGTCCTACGAGCAGTACTTC; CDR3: CASSQDFPGGSYEQYF
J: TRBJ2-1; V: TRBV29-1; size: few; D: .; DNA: TGCAGCGTTGACCCCTTTCAGGGCACCTACAATGAGCAGTTCTTC; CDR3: CSVDPFQGTYNEQFF
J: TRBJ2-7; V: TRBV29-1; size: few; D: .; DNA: TGCAGCGTGGCAGAGACAGGACGACCTCATCAGTACTTC; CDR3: CSVAETGRPHQYF
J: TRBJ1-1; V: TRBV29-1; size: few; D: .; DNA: TGCAGCGTTGTAGGGGACACTGAAGCTTTCTTT; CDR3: CSVVGDTEAFF
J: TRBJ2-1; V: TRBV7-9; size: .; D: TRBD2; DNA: TGTGCCAGCACGAAGCCGGGACTAGCGGGAGCTGAGCAGTTCTTC; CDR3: CASTKPGLAGAEQFF
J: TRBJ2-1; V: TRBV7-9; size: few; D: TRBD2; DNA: TGTGCCAGCAGCTTAGTACTAGCGGGGATCTCCTACAATGAGCAGTTCTTC; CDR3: CASSLVLAGISYNEQFF
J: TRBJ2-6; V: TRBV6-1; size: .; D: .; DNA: TGTGCCACTTCGGACACCATCTCTAGGGCCAACGTCCTGACTTTC; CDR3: CATSDTISRANVLTF
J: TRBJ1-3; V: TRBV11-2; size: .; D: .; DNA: TGTGCCAGCGCGAGATCTGGAAACACCATATATTTT; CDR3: CASARSGNTIYF
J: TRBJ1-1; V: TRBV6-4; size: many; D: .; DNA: TGTGCCAGCAGTGACTCTTCTTTGATGGAGACTGAAGCTTTCTTT; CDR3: CASSDSSLMETEAFF
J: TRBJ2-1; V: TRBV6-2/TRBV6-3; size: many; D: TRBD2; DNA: TGTGCCAGCGAAACCCGACTAGCGGGAGTTGAGCAGTTCTTC; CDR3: CASETRLAGVEQFF
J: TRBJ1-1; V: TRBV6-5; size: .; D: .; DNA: TGTGCCAGCAGTTACTCGAGCAGGGAGTACACTGAAGCTTTCTTT; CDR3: CASSYSSREYTEAFF
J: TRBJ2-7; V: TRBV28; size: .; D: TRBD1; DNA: TGTGCCAGCAGTCCCACGACAGGGAAAGGCCTCTACGAGCAGTACTTC; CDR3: CASSPTTGKGLYEQYF